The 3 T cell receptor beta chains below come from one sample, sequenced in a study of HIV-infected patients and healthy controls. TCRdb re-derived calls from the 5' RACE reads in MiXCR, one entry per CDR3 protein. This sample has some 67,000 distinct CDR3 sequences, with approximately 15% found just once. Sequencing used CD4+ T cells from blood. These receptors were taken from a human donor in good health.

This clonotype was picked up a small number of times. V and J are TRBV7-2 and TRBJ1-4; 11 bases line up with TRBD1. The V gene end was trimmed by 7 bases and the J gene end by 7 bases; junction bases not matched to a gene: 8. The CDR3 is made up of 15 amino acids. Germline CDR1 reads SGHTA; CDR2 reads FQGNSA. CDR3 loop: CASKLGQGGGEKLFF. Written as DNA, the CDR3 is TGTGCCAGCAAACTGGGACAGGGGGGGGGTGAAAAACTGTTTTTT. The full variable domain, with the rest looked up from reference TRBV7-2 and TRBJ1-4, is GAGVSQSPSNKVTEKGKDVELRCDPISGHTALYWYRQSLGQGLEFLIYFQGNSAPDKSGLPSDRFSAERTGGSVSTLTIQRTQQEDSAVYLCASKLGQGGGEKLFFGSGTQLSVL.

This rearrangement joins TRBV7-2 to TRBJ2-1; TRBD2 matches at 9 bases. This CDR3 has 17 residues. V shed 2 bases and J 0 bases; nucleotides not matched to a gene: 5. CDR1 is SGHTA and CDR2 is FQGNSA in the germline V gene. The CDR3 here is CASSLTYSGSSYNEQFF. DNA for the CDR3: TGTGCCAGCAGCTTAACTTATAGCGGGAGCTCCTACAATGAGCAGTTCTTC. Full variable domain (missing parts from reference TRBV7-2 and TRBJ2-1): GAGVSQSPSNKVTEKGKDVELRCDPISGHTALYWYRQSLGQGLEFLIYFQGNSAPDKSGLPSDRFSAERTGGSVSTLTIQRTQQEDSAVYLCASSLTYSGSSYNEQFFGPGTRLTVL.

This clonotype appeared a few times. DNA of the CDR3: TGCAGTGCTAGGCTCGGTTTAACAGGGTCATCAGGGGCCAACGTCCTGACTTTC. This translates into CSARLGLTGSSGANVLTF. The genes are TRBV20-1 and TRBJ2-6; D possibly corresponds to TRBD1 (6 bases). Germline loops: CDR1 DFQATT, CDR2 SNEGSKA (reference sequence). The V end lost 3 bases, the J end lost 4 bases, and 22 bases lay between the germline ends. This CDR3 spans 18 amino acids.